This T cell receptor beta chain was profiled in a study of early T cells in non-severe SARS-CoV-2 infection. Individual cDNA molecules received unique molecular identifiers. TCRdb reanalysed the 5' RACE reads using MiXCR and keeps one entry per CDR3 protein. The sample comprises 17,000 or so distinct CDR3 sequences, about 5.4% of which are singletons, and less than 8% rests with the top ten. This clonotype occurred many times. Its antigen remains unknown. V dropped 3 bases and J dropped 0 bases, with 13 bases sitting between them. The CDR3 covers 16 residues. Study findings and constraints: Anti-spike CD8 responses were favored by VDJdb matching, which missed private and CD4 specificities.

The rearrangement uses TRBV12-3 or TRBV12-4 and TRBJ2-3; TRBD2 is a possible D gene (6 bases). The sequence came from an adult who was a healthcare worker with PCR-confirmed SARS-CoV-2 infection or an uninfected control (not recorded which). The source material was whole blood, sampled at baseline. CDR3: CASSFTLGTSTDTQYF. The CDR3 nucleotides read TGTGCCAGCAGTTTTACCCTCGGGACTAGCACAGATACGCAGTATTTT.